The sequence of this T cell receptor beta chain was determined in a study of tumor-infiltrating lymphocytes in primary liver carcinoma. General study points: Only about 7.5-25% of top clones spanned all five tumor regions. Reduced overlap was seen in tumor-adjacent and tumor-blood pairs versus tumor region pairs. Significantly larger top-250-clone fractions were found in tumors than in blood (p = 0.039).

A constant-region primer primed TCR beta cDNA synthesis from about 0.55 ug of total RNA. Sequencing libraries for TCR beta derived from three nested multiplex PCR rounds that used slightly modified ARM-PCR. The study ran its first two PCR rounds for 9 to 10 cycles each, using TRBV1-TRBV30 forward primers and a C-beta reverse primer. TCRdb fed the multiplex PCR reads into MiXCR, producing one record per CDR3 protein. The sample comprises fewer than 25,000 distinct CDR3 sequences, approximately 72% of which are singletons, and 41% rests with the top ten. The CDR3 covers 12 residues. Trimming removed 5 bases from V and 8 bases from J, with 10 bases in between. Scientists recovered RNA and DNA together from roughly 20-30 mg of unsorted bulk tissue. This clonotype qualifies as medium-sized (0.01 to 0.1%). Its matching antigen is unknown.

The specimen sequenced was liver tumor tissue from sampling region 1. Noted subset: tumor region T1, superior pole. This TCR derives from a man between 35 and 55 years old with primary liver carcinoma and hepatitis B virus infection. This chain connects TRBV12-3 or TRBV12-4 to TRBJ2-1, with D uncertain. As DNA, the CDR3 is TGTGCCAGCAGTCCGGGTTCCCATGAGCAGTTCTTC. This translates into CASSPGSHEQFF.